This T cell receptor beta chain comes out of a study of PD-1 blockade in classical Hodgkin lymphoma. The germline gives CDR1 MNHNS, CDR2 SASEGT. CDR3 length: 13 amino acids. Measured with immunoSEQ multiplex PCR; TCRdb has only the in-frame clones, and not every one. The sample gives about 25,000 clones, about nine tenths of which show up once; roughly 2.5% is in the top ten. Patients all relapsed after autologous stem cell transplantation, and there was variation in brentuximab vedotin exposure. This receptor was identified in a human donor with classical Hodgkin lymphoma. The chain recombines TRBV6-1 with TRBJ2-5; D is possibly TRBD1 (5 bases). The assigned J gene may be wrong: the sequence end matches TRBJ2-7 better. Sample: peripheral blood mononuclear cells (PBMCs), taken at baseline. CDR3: CASSVRQGYEQYF. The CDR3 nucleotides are TGTGCCAGCAGTGTTCGGCAGGGCTACGAGCAGTACTTC.